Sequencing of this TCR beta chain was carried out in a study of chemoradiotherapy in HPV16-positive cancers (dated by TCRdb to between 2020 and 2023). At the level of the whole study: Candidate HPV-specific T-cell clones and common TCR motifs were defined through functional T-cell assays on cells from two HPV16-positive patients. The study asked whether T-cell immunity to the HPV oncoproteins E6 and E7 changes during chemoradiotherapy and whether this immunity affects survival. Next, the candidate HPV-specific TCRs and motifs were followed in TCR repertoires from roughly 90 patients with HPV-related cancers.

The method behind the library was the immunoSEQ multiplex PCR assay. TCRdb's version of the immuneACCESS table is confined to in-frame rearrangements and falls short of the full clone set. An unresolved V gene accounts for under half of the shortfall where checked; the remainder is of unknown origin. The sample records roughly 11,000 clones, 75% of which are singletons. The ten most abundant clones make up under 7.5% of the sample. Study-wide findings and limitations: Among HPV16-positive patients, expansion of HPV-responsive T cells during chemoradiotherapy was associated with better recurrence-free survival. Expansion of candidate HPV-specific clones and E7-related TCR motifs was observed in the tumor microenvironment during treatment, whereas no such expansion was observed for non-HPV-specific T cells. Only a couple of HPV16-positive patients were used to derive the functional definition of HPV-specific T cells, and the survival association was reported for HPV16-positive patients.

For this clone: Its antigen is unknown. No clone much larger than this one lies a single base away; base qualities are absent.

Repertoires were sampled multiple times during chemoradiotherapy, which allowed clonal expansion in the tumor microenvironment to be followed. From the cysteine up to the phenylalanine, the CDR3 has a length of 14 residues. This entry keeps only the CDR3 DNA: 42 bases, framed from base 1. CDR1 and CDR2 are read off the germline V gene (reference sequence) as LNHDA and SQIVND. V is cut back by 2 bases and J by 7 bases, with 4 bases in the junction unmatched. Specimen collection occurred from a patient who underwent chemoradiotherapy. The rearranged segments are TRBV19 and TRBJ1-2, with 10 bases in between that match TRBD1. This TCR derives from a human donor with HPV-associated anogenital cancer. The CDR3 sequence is CASSIPTGGRGYTF. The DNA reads TGTGCCAGTAGTATACCGACAGGGGGCCGTGGCTACACCTTC.